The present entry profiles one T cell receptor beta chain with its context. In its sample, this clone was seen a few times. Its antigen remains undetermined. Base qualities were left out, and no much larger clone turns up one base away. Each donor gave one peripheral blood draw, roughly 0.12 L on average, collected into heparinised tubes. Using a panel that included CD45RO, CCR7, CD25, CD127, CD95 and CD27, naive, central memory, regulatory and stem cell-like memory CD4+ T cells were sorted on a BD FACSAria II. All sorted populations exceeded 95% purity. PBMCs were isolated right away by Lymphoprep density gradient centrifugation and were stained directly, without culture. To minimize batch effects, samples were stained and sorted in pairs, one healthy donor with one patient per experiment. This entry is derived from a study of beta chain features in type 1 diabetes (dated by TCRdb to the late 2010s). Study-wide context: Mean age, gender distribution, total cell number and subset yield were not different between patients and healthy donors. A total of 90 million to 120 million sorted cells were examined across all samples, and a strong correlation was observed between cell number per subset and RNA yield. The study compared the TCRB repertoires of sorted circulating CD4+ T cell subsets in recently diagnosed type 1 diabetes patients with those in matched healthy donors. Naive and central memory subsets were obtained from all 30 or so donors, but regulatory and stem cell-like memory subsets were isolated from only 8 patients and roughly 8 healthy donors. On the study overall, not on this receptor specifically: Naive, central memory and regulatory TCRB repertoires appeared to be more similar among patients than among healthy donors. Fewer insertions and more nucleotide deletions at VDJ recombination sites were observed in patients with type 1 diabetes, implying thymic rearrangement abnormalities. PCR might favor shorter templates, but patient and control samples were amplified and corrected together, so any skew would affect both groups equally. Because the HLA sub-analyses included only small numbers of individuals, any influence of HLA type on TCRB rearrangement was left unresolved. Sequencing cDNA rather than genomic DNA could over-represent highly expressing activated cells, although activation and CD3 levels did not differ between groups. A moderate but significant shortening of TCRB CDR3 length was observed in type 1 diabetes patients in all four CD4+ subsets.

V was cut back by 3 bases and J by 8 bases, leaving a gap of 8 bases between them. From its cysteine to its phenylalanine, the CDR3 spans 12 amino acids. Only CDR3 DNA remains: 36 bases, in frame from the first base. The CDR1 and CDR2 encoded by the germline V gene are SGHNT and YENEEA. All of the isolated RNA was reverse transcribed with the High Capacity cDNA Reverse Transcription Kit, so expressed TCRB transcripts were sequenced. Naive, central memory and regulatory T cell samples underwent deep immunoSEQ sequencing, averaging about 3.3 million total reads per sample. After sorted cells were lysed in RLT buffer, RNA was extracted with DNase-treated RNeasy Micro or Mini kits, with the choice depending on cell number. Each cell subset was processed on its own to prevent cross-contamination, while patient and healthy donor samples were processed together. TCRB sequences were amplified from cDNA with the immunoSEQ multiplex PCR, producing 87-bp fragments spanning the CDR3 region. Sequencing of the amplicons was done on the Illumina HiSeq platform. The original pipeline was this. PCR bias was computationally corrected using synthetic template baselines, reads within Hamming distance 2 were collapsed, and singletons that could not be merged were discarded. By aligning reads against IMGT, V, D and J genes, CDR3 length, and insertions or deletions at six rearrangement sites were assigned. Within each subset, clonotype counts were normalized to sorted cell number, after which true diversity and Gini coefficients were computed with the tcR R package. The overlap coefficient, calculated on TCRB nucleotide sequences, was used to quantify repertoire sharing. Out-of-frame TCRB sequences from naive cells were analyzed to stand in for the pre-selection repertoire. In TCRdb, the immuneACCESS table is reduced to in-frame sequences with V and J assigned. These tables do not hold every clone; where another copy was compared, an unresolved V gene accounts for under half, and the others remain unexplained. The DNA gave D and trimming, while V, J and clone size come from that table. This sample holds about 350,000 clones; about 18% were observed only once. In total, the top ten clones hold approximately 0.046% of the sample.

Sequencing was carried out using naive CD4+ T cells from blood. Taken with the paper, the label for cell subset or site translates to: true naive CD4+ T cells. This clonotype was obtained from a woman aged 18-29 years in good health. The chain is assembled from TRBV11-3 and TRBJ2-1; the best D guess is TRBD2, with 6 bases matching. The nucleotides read TGTGCCAGCAGCTTTAGCGGTCATGAGCAGTTCTTC. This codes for CASSFSGHEQFF.